The clone carrying this T cell receptor (beta chain) was counted between two and nine times. Its matching antigen is unknown. The data were taken from a study of CD8 T cells in ankylosing spondylitis. Study-wide findings and caveats: A TCR beta motif of fewer than ten highly homologous variants seemed to mark ankylosing spondylitis blood. Disease-linked clones reportedly showed significant enrichment in matched ankylosing spondylitis synovial fluid.

Trimming took 0 bases from V and 7 from J, leaving 6 bases between them. CDR3 length: 12 amino acids. Per germline, CDR1 SGHDN and CDR2 FVKESK. The authors made TCR beta libraries by quantitative 5'-RACE with molecular barcodes. Using its own MiXCR run on the 5' RACE reads, TCRdb lists one record per CDR3 protein. The sample records approximately 550,000 distinct CDR3 sequences, about 13% being singletons. The rearrangement joins TRBV14 to TRBJ1-2; possibly TRBD1 for D (6 bases). Sequenced input: blood, either unsorted or a sorted T cell fraction (not recorded which). The source is a male donor with ankylosing spondylitis. CDR3 sequence: CASSQDRGGYTF. CDR3 DNA sequence: TGTGCCAGCAGCCAAGACAGGGGTGGCTACACCTTC.